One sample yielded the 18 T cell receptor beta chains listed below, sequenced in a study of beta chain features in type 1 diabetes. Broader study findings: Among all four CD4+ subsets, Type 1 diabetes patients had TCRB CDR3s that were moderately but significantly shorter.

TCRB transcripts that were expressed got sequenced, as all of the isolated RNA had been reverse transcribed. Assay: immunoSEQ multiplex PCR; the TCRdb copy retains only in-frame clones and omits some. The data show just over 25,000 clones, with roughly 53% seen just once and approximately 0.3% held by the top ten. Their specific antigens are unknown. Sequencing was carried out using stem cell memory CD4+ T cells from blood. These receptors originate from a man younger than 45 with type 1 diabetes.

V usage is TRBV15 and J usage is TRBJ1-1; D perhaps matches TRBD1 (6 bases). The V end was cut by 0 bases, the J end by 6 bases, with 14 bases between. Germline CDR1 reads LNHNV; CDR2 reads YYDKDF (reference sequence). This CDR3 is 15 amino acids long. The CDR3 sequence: CATSRDKAPGAEAFF. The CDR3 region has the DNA TGTGCCACCAGCAGAGATAAGGCCCCAGGGGCTGAAGCTTTCTTT.

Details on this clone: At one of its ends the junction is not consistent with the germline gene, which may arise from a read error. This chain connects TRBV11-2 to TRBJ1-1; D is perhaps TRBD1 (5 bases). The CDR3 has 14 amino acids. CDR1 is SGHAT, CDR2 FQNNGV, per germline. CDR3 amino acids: CASSLVQGNTEAFF. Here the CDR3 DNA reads TGTGCCAGCAGTTTAGTCCAGGGCAACACTGAAGCTTTCTTT.

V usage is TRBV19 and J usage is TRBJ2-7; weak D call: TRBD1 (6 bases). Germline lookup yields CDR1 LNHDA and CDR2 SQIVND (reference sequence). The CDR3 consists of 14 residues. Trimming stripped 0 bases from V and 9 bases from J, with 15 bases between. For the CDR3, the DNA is TGTGCCAGTAGTATAGATCGGACAGCTAGTCGGCAGTACTTC. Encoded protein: CASSIDRTASRQYF.

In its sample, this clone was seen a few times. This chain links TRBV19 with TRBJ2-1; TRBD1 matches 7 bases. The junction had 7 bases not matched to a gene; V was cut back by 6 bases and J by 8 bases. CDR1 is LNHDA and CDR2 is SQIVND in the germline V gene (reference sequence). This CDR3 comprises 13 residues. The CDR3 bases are TGTGCCAGTAGGACAGGGAACGGCGATGAGCAGTTCTTC. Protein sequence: CASRTGNGDEQFF.

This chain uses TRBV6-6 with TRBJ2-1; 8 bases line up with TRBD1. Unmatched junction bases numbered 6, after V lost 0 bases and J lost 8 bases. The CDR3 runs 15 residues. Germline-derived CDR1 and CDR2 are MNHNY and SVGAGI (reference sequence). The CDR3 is CASSYSPETGDEQFF. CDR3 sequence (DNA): TGTGCCAGCAGTTACTCTCCCGAGACAGGGGATGAGCAGTTCTTC.

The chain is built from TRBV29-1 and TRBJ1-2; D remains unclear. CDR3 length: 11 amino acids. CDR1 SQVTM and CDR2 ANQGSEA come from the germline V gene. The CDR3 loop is CTAALDYGYTF. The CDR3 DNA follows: TGCACTGCGGCGCTTGACTATGGCTACACCTTC.

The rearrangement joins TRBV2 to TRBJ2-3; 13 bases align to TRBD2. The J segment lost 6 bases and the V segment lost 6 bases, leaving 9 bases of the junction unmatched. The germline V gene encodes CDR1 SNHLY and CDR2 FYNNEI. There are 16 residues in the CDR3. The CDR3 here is CASRRLAGGQTDTQYF. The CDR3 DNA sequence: TGTGCCAGCAGAAGACTAGCGGGGGGCCAAACGGATACGCAGTATTTT.

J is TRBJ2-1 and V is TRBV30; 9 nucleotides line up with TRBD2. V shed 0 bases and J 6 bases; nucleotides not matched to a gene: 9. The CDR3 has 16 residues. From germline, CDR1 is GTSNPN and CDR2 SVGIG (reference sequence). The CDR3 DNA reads TGTGCCTGGAGTGTACTTGGCGGGAGGGCCAGCAATGAGCAGTTCTTC. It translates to CAWSVLGGRASNEQFF. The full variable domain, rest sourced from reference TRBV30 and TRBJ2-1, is SQTIHQWPATLVQPVGSPLSLECTVEGTSNPNLYWYRQAAGRGLQLLFYSVGIGQISSEVPQNLSASRPQDRQFILSSKKLLLSDSGFYLCAWSVLGGRASNEQFFGPGTRLTVL.

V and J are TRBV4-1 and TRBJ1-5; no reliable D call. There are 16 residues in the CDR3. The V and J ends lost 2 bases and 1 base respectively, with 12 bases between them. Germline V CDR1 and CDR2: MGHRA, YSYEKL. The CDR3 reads CASSQQQVESNQPQHF. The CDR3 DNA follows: TGCGCCAGCAGCCAACAGCAGGTAGAGAGCAATCAGCCCCAGCATTTT.

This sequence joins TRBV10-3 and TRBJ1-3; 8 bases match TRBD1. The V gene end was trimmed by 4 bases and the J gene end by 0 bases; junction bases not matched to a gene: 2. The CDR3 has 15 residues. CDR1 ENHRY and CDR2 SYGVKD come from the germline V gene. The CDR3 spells CAISAGQVSGNTIYF. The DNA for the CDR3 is TGTGCCATCAGTGCGGGACAGGTCTCTGGAAACACCATATATTTT.

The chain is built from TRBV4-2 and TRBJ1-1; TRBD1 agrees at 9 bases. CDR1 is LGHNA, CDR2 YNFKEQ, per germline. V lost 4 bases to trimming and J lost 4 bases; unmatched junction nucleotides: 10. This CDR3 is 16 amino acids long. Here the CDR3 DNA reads TGTGCCAGCAGCCGCCTCACAGGGGGCGAGGTCACTGAAGCTTTCTTT. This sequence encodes CASSRLTGGEVTEAFF.

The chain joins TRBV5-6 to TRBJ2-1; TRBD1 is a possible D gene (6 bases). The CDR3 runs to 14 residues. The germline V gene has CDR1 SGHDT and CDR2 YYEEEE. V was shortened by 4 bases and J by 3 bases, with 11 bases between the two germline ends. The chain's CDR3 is CASSIGQNYNEQFF. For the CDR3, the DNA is TGTGCCAGCAGCATTGGACAGAACTACAATGAGCAGTTCTTC.

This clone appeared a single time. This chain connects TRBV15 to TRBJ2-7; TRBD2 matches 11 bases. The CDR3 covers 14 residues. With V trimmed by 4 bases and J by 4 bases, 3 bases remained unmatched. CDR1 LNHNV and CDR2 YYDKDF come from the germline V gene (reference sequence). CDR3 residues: CATSKGLAEYEQYF. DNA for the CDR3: TGTGCCACCAGCAAGGGACTAGCGGAATACGAGCAGTACTTC.

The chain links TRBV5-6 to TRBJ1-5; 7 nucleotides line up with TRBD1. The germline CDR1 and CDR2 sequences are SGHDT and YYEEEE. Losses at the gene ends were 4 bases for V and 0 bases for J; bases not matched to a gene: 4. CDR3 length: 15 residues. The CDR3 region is CASSPRGYSNQPQHF. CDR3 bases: TGTGCCAGCAGCCCCAGGGGGTATAGCAATCAGCCCCAGCATTTT.

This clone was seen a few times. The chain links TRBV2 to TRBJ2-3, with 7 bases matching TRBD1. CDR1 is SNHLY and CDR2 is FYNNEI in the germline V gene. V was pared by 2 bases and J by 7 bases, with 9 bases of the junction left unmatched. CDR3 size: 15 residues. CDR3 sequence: CASSERDSPTYTQYF. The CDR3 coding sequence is TGTGCCAGCAGTGAAAGGGACAGTCCCACGTATACGCAGTATTTT.

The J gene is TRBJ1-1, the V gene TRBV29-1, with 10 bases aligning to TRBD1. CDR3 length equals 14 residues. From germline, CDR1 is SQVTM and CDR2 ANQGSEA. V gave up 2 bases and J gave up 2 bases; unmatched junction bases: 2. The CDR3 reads CSVERTGGNTEAFF. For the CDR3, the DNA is TGCAGCGTTGAACGGACAGGGGGAAACACTGAAGCTTTCTTT.

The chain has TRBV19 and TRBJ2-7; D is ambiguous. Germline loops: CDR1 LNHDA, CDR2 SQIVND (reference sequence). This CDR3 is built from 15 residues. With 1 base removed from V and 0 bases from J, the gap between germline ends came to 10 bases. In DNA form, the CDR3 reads TGTGCCAGTAGTATAGGGGCCCTGGGCTCCTACGAGCAGTACTTC. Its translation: CASSIGALGSYEQYF.

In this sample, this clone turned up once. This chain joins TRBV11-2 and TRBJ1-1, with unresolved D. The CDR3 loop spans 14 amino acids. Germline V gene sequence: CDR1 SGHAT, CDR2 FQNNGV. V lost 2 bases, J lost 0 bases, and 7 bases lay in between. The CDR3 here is CASSLSSVNTEAFF. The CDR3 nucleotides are TGTGCCAGCAGCTTATCATCAGTGAACACTGAAGCTTTCTTT.